This TCR beta chain was recorded in a study of CXCR3-negative and CXCR3-positive naive CD8 T cells. Study-level points and caveats: Researchers report that CXCR3-positive naive cells carry more hydrophobic TRB CDR3s than CXCR3-negative naive cells. Cryopreserved cells partially lost CXCR3 expression, and fresh PBMCs were used in most assays.

Notes on this clonotype: Its cognate antigen is unknown.

The CDR3 length is 13 residues. Per germline, CDR1 SGHVS and CDR2 FNYEAQ. 5' RACE that incorporated UMI labels was used to prepare the TRB cDNA libraries. No DNA is given; TCRdb re-called the 5' RACE reads and lists each CDR3 protein once. This sample contains roughly 130,000 distinct CDR3 sequences. The TCR was taken from a human donor in good health. Some clones in this sample may be carry-over from other donors' samples. The chain couples TRBV7-6 to TRBJ2-1; no DNA is available, so the TRBD2 call from TCRdb remains unchecked. The sequenced material came from naive CXCR3+ CD8+ T cells from blood. Subset reported: CD45RO-CCR7+CD27+CD95- naive CD8+ T cells expressing CXCR3 (TNR3+). CDR3 sequence: CASSRGIGNEQFF.